The 22 T cell receptor beta chains reported below all come from one sample, sequenced in a study of metastatic and nonmetastatic thyroid tumors. Patients had received no treatment of any kind before thyroid surgery. TCRdb redid the clone calls on the PCR reads using MiXCR. The profile shows approximately 79,000 clones, 8.6% of them singletons. Sequencing was performed on blood. These receptors were collected from a female donor with papillary thyroid cancer or a benign thyroid nodule (not recorded which). Some clones in this sample may be carry-over from other donors' samples.

This clone was counted ten times or more. The J gene is TRBJ2-7, the V gene TRBV28; the D is unclear. The V and J ends lost 3 bases and 0 bases respectively, with 6 bases between them. Germline-derived CDR1 and CDR2 are MDHEN and SYDVKM. This CDR3 is built from 13 residues. The CDR3 sequence is CASSFGLSYEQYF. In DNA form, the CDR3 reads TGTGCCAGCAGTTTTGGTCTCTCCTACGAGCAGTACTTC.

Remarks on this clone: A read error is possible here, since a much larger clone lies one base away. The rearrangement uses TRBV27 and TRBJ2-3; maybe TRBD1 (5 bases). The CDR3 totals 16 residues. Germline CDR1 MNHEY, CDR2 SMNVEV (reference sequence). The V end lost 7 bases, the J end lost 6 bases, and 23 bases lay between the germline ends. Written as DNA, the CDR3 is TGTGCCAGCATAGTCTCCAGGGCCCCCACCTTGGATACGCAGTATTTT. This codes for CASIVSRAPTLDTQYF.

This clone was seen more than once but under ten times. The CDR3 DNA is TGTGCCTGGGGGCCCACAGGGGCTCAGAACACTGAAGCTTTCTTT. The encoded protein is CAWGPTGAQNTEAFF. V is TRBV30 and J is TRBJ1-1; 7 nucleotides agree with TRBD1. The V segment lost 5 bases and the J segment 1 base; nucleotides outside the gene matches: 10. CDR1 GTSNPN and CDR2 SVGIG come from the germline V gene (reference sequence). The CDR3 length is 15 residues.

This clone came up many times. This chain links TRBV9 with TRBJ2-5, with D possibly TRBD2 on 7 matching bases. Germline values: CDR1 SGDLS, CDR2 YYNGEE. The germline V and J ends were trimmed by 7 bases and 5 bases, with 12 bases remaining between them. This CDR3 comprises 12 residues. The CDR3 coding sequence is TGTGCCAGCGGGGGGGCCGGGGAGACCCAGTACTTC. Translated, it gives CASGGAGETQYF.

This clone was seen ten or more times. This chain links TRBV18 with TRBJ2-3; D tentatively reads TRBD1 or TRBD2 (7 bases each). V lost 1 base and J lost 4, with 12 bases in between. The germline V gene has CDR1 KGHSH and CDR2 LQKENI. This CDR3 comprises 15 residues. The CDR3 bases are TGTGCCAGCTCACCACGCCAGGGGGGGGCAGATACGCAGTATTTT. It is translated as CASSPRQGGADTQYF.

This clone occurred many times. CDR3 sequence (DNA): TGTGCCAGCAGTTATATAGCGGGGGGTAAAGATACGCAGTATTTT. It codes for CASSYIAGGKDTQYF. This chain uses TRBV27 with TRBJ2-3, with 10 bases aligning to TRBD2. The ends lost 4 bases at V and 5 bases at J; junction bases unmatched: 6. Germline CDR1 and CDR2: MNHEY and SMNVEV (reference sequence). This CDR3 comprises 15 residues.

The CDR3, as DNA: TGTGCCAGCACGAGTTCCTCATATGGCTACACCTTC. Amino acid sequence: CASTSSSYGYTF. The chain uses TRBV2 and TRBJ1-2; D unclear. Per the germline V gene, CDR1 is SNHLY and CDR2 is FYNNEI. The CDR3 is 12 residues long. Trimming stripped 7 bases from V and 5 bases from J, with 11 bases between.

There are many counts of this clone. The V and J genes are TRBV5-1 and TRBJ2-7; D is unresolved. Per the germline V gene, CDR1 is SGHRS and CDR2 is YFSETQ. This CDR3 has 12 residues. V was shortened by 1 base and J by 5 bases, with 7 bases between the two germline ends. CDR3 in DNA: TGCGCCAGCAGCTTGAAAGCAAACGAGCAGTACTTC. Translated, it gives CASSLKANEQYF. Filled out from reference TRBV5-1 and TRBJ2-7, the complete variable domain reads KAGVTQTPRYLIKTRGQQVTLSCSPISGHRSVSWYQQTPGQGLQFLFEYFSETQRNKGNFPGRFSGRQFSNSRSEMNVSTLELGDSALYLCASSLKANEQYFGPGTRLTVT.

This clone was seen many times. The chain couples TRBV4-1 to TRBJ2-7; 7 nucleotides line up with TRBD1. The CDR3 consists of 16 residues. The J segment lost 2 bases and the V segment lost 1 base, leaving 8 bases of the junction unmatched. Per germline, CDR1 MGHRA and CDR2 YSYEKL. CDR3 sequence (DNA): TGCGCCAGCAGCCAAGTGTTAACAGGGGTCACCTACGAGCAGTACTTC. Its protein product is CASSQVLTGVTYEQYF.

This clone showed up many times. The J gene is TRBJ1-4, the V gene TRBV20-1; D not resolved. Trimming took 0 bases from V and 8 from J, leaving 13 bases between them. Germline loops: CDR1 DFQATT, CDR2 SNEGSKA (reference sequence). The CDR3 extends over 14 amino acids. The CDR3 DNA reads TGCAGTGCTAGAGATCTACGAATGGGGGAAAAACTGTTTTTT. Amino acid sequence: CSARDLRMGEKLFF.

This clone was counted many times. The chain employs TRBV10-2 and TRBJ2-7; D possibly corresponds to TRBD1 (6 bases). V was cut by 6 bases and J by 2 bases, with 17 bases left in between. Germline V gene data show CDR1 as WSHSY and CDR2 as SAAADI. The CDR3 sequence is 15 residues long. The CDR3 DNA follows: TGCGCCAGCAGGCAGACAGGATCGGCCCCCTACGAGCAGTACTTC. As protein: CASRQTGSAPYEQYF.

This clone was counted ten times or more. This chain connects TRBV9 to TRBJ1-5, with D tentatively TRBD1 (5 bases). Germline values: CDR1 SGDLS, CDR2 YYNGEE. V was pared by 0 bases and J by 4 bases, with 11 bases between. This CDR3 contains 15 residues. For the CDR3, the DNA is TGTGCCAGCAGCGTAGGTAGTCAGGGAAATCAGCCCCAGCATTTT. Its translation: CASSVGSQGNQPQHF.

This clone came up a few times. The CDR3, as DNA: TGTGCCAGCAGCTCCCAGGGGGCAGGATCTGGGGGCTACACCTTC. Its protein product is CASSSQGAGSGGYTF. The rearrangement joins TRBV7-8 to TRBJ1-2; 8 nucleotides line up with TRBD1. Germline CDR1 SGHVS, CDR2 FQNEAQ. V trimming: 4 bases; J trimming: 8 bases; junction bases outside the gene matches: 12. The CDR3 length is 15 residues.

Many counts were recorded for this clone. This chain connects TRBV6-4 to TRBJ2-2; 8 nucleotides line up with TRBD1. In germline, CDR1 is MRHNA, CDR2 SNTAGT. The ends lost 3 bases at V and 3 bases at J; junction bases unmatched: 0. The CDR3 is 14 residues long. The CDR3 here is CASSEGQDTGELFF. The CDR3 DNA is TGTGCCAGCAGTGAGGGACAGGACACCGGGGAGCTGTTTTTT.

This clone was detected ten times or more. The chain recombines TRBV27 with TRBJ2-1, with TRBD2 matching over 8 bases. J lost 8 bases, V lost 3 bases, and 9 bases had no gene match. Germline values: CDR1 MNHEY, CDR2 SMNVEV (reference sequence). The CDR3 consists of 15 residues. The CDR3, as DNA: TGTGCCAGCAGTTTTTCTCGGACTAGCCTGTATGAGCAGTTCTTC. This translates into CASSFSRTSLYEQFF.

At least ten counts were recorded for this clone. V gene TRBV2 combines with J gene TRBJ1-1; 7 bases line up with TRBD1. Trimming cost V 7 bases and J 1 base; bases outside gene matches: 3. The CDR3 is made up of 13 amino acids. Germline V gives CDR1 SNHLY, CDR2 FYNNEI. The CDR3 loop reads CASNRQGNTEAFF. The CDR3 region has the DNA TGTGCCAGCAACAGACAGGGGAACACTGAAGCTTTCTTT.

The J gene is TRBJ1-4, the V gene TRBV10-3, with D unresolved. The V end lost 6 bases, the J end lost 7 bases, and 21 bases lay between the germline ends. The germline V gene has CDR1 ENHRY and CDR2 SYGVKD. The length of the CDR3 is 16 residues. The CDR3 DNA reads as TGTGCCATCAGCAGAAGTTTCACAGACGGTCGTGAAAAACTGTTTTTT. Encoded protein: CAISRSFTDGREKLFF.

The CDR3 spells CAWSVRGETQYF. CDR3 DNA: TGTGCCTGGAGTGTACGGGGGGAGACCCAGTACTTC. The rearrangement uses TRBV30 and TRBJ2-5; TRBD2 is a possible D gene (6 bases). The germline CDR1 and CDR2 sequences are GTSNPN and SVGIG (reference sequence). Trimming shortened V by 0 bases and J by 5 bases, and 7 bases separated the two germline ends. The CDR3 is 12 residues long.

This clone was counted only a few times. Being one base from a much bigger clone, this may be a read error. This chain connects TRBV12-3 or TRBV12-4 to TRBJ1-1; TRBD1 matches 10 bases. Germline trimming cut 6 bases from V and 4 bases from J; bases unmatched to any gene: 11. The CDR3 runs 16 residues. CDR3 sequence: CASREGTGVGSTEAFF. Here the CDR3 DNA reads TGTGCCAGCAGAGAGGGGACAGGGGTAGGGAGCACTGAAGCTTTCTTT.

This clone occurred many times. The rearrangement links TRBV9 to TRBJ2-7; 8 nucleotides agree with TRBD2. The junction had 7 bases not matched to a gene; V was cut back by 0 bases and J by 5 bases. Germline CDR1 is SGDLS and CDR2 is YYNGEE. CDR3 size: 15 residues. DNA for the CDR3: TGTGCCAGCAGCGTAGGCGGCGGGGGGCGAAACGAGCAGTACTTC. Its protein is CASSVGGGGRNEQYF.

The J gene is TRBJ2-2, the V gene TRBV9; 16 positions match TRBD2. The germline V gene has CDR1 SGDLS and CDR2 YYNGEE. The CDR3 is 16 residues long. V trimming: 2 bases; J trimming: 9 bases; junction bases outside the gene matches: 4. CDR3 in amino acids: CASSVGTSGGARELFF. CDR3 bases: TGTGCCAGCAGCGTTGGGACTAGCGGGGGGGCCCGGGAGCTGTTTTTT.

This clone appeared many times. The chain employs TRBV5-6 and TRBJ2-3, with TRBD2 identical over 10 bases. V dropped 5 bases and J dropped 4; count of bases not matched to a gene: 7. Per germline, CDR1 SGHDT and CDR2 YYEEEE. The CDR3 has 15 residues. As DNA, the CDR3 is TGTGCCAGCAGTGGGGTAGCGGGGGGTTCAGATACGCAGTATTTT. Its protein is CASSGVAGGSDTQYF.